One and the same sample provided the 20 T cell receptor beta chains below, sequenced in a study of blood T cells in healthy people across ages. Together with a sample-barcoded 5' primer, a J-beta primer mix was included in a second PCR lasting about 6 to 12 cycles. Each CDR3 protein gets one entry after TCRdb re-called the 5' RACE reads with MiXCR. The table shows about 970,000 distinct CDR3 sequences, with 45% to 60% occurring only once. Sequencing was done on a sample of blood. The source of these receptors is a woman aged 55-70 years in good health.

The chain combines TRBV6-5 with TRBJ2-7, with TRBD2 identical over 7 bases. Germline V gene data show CDR1 as MNHEY and CDR2 as SVGAGI. The V segment lost 4 bases and the J segment 1 base; nucleotides outside the gene matches: 7. The CDR3 extends over 15 amino acids. CDR3 nucleotides: TGTGCCAGCAGTTCTGCCGGAGCGGGGTCCTACGAGCAGTACTTC. Protein sequence: CASSSAGAGSYEQYF.

The chain employs TRBV12-3 or TRBV12-4 and TRBJ2-2, with D perhaps TRBD1 (7 bases). The CDR3 contains 16 residues. V was pared by 6 bases and J by 5 bases, with 19 bases between. CDR3 sequence (DNA): TGTGCCAGCAGACCTAGCGCAGGGGGTACGACCGGGGAGCTGTTTTTT. It is translated as CASRPSAGGTTGELFF.

This clonotype was counted at least ten times. V is TRBV5-1 and J is TRBJ2-7, with a tentative D call TRBD1 (6 bases). Germline CDR1 reads SGHRS; CDR2 reads YFSETQ. CDR3 length: 12 amino acids. Trimming shortened V by 5 bases and J by 3 bases, and 9 bases separated the two germline ends. The CDR3 coding sequence is TGCGCCAGCAGTTGGGACAACTACGAGCAGTACTTC. Translation: CASSWDNYEQYF.

This clonotype showed up many times. The chain combines TRBV12-3 or TRBV12-4 with TRBJ1-5; TRBD1 is a possible D gene (6 bases). The V end was cut by 6 bases, the J end by 1 base, with 13 bases between. The CDR3 totals 15 residues. The CDR3 protein is CASRMQGISNQPQHF. CDR3 bases: TGTGCCAGCAGGATGCAGGGGATAAGCAATCAGCCCCAGCATTTT.

The chain employs TRBV29-1 and TRBJ1-3; D is unclear. Trimming removed 4 bases from V and 0 bases from J, with 7 bases in between. This CDR3 spans 13 amino acids. Germline lookup yields CDR1 SQVTM and CDR2 ANQGSEA. The CDR3 loop is CSVVRSSGNTIYF. The CDR3 nucleotides read TGCAGCGTTGTAAGGAGCTCTGGAAACACCATATATTTT.

This sequence joins TRBV3-1 and TRBJ1-1; 8 bases match TRBD1. Trimming at V came to 5 bases and at J to 4 bases, leaving 6 bases not matched to a gene. CDR1 and CDR2 (germline): LGHDT, YNNKEL (reference sequence). The CDR3 is 14 amino acids. DNA for the CDR3: TGTGCCAGCAGCGACAGGGGTTCGGGCACTGAAGCTTTCTTT. It specifies CASSDRGSGTEAFF.

The genes are TRBV25-1 and TRBJ2-4, with D tentatively TRBD1 (5 bases). The DNA end is more similar to TRBJ2-7, so the J call may be wrong. CDR1 and CDR2 (germline): MGHDK, SYGVNS. The CDR3 is made up of 14 amino acids. CDR3 region: CASSDGHSRDEQYF. As DNA, the CDR3 is TGTGCCAGCAGTGACGGACATTCCCGGGACGAGCAGTACTTC.

This chain links TRBV5-6 with TRBJ2-1; 9 bases match TRBD2. The germline CDR1 and CDR2 sequences are SGHDT and YYEEEE. V shed 0 bases, J shed 5 bases, and the junction held 15 bases outside the gene matches. CDR3 size: 19 residues. The CDR3 reads CASSLALAGYLRGDNEQFF. In DNA form, the CDR3 reads TGTGCCAGCAGCTTGGCCCTAGCGGGATATTTACGGGGCGACAATGAGCAGTTCTTC.

This chain uses TRBV27 with TRBJ2-1; weak D call: TRBD2 (6 bases). This CDR3 has 13 amino acids. CDR1 MNHEY and CDR2 SMNVEV come from the germline V gene (reference sequence). Trimming removed 3 bases from V and 7 bases from J, with 10 bases in between. Here the CDR3 reads CASSFSGVNEQFF. CDR3 coding DNA: TGTGCCAGCAGTTTTTCGGGGGTTAATGAGCAGTTCTTC.

This clonotype has just a few counts. This CDR3 is CASSLEGIGGAETQYF. Written as DNA, the CDR3 is TGTGCCAGCAGCTTAGAGGGGATCGGTGGGGCGGAGACCCAGTACTTC. V is TRBV13 and J is TRBJ2-4; tentatively, D is TRBD1 (5 bases). The DNA end lines up better with TRBJ2-5; the J call may be wrong. CDR3 size: 16 residues. CDR1 is PRHDT, CDR2 FYEKMQ, per germline (reference sequence).

This clonotype was detected a few times. V and J are TRBV27 and TRBJ2-4; TRBD1 aligns across 8 bases. The germline V gene encodes CDR1 MNHEY and CDR2 SMNVEV (reference sequence). The V and J ends lost 5 bases and 3 bases, in that order; junction bases with no gene match: 3. The CDR3 length is 14 residues. This CDR3 reads CASSPTGGKNIQYF. The CDR3 DNA follows: TGTGCCAGCAGTCCTACAGGGGGCAAAAACATTCAGTACTTC.

CDR3 region: CSAMGDLGEDTQYF. CDR3 sequence (DNA): TGCAGTGCAATGGGGGACCTAGGAGAAGATACGCAGTATTTT. V usage is TRBV20-1 and J usage is TRBJ2-3; D might be TRBD1 or TRBD2, each matching 5 bases. With 6 bases removed from V and 5 bases from J, the gap between germline ends came to 18 bases. CDR1 and CDR2 from the germline V gene are DFQATT and SNEGSKA (reference sequence). This CDR3 comprises 14 residues.

J is TRBJ2-1 and V is TRBV15; D is possibly TRBD2 (5 bases). The CDR3 covers 11 residues. The V gene's germline CDR1 is LNHNV and CDR2 YYDKDF (reference sequence). V shed 5 bases and J shed 9 bases, with 8 bases lying between them. The CDR3 loop reads CATSRRGEQFF. CDR3 nucleotides: TGTGCCACCAGCCGACGGGGTGAGCAGTTCTTC. The full variable domain, its missing parts supplied by reference TRBV15 and TRBJ2-1, is DAMVIQNPRYQVTQFGKPVTLSCSQTLNHNVMYWYQQKSSQAPKLLFHYYDKDFNNEADTPDNFQSRRPNTSFCFLDIRSPGLGDTAMYLCATSRRGEQFFGPGTRLTVL.

This clonotype was recorded once. Mismatch with germline at one junction end may stem from a read error. V is TRBV29-1 and J is TRBJ2-7; 12 bases agree with TRBD2. Germline-derived CDR1 and CDR2 are SQVTM and ANQGSEA. The CDR3 runs 13 residues. CDR3 protein: CSRTSGAYNEQYF. DNA of the CDR3: TGCAGCCGGACTAGCGGGGCCTACAATGAGCAGTATTTC.

With regard to this clonotype: At one of its ends the junction is not consistent with the germline gene, which may arise from a read error. The DNA for the CDR3 is TGTGCCAGCACCTCTTTGCCGGTCTCCACACCAGCTAACTGTGGCTACACCTTC. The encoded protein is CASTSLPVSTPANCGYTF. This chain uses TRBV27 with TRBJ1-2; D remains unclear. The CDR3 covers 18 residues. Germline lookup yields CDR1 MNHEY and CDR2 SMNVEV (reference sequence).

The chain links TRBV29-1 to TRBJ2-7, with 9 nucleotides matching TRBD1. Germline V gives CDR1 SQVTM, CDR2 ANQGSEA. The CDR3 loop spans 19 amino acids. V lost 1 base and J lost 2; bases outside the gene matches: 18. CDR3 sequence (DNA): TGCAGCGTTGAAGCTTTTGGGTCGTTCGGGACAGGGCTAACCTACGAGCAGTACTTC. Encoded protein: CSVEAFGSFGTGLTYEQYF.

This clonotype was recorded a few times. This chain connects TRBV13 to TRBJ2-3; TRBD2 agrees at 11 bases. The CDR3 is 16 residues long. CDR1 PRHDT and CDR2 FYEKMQ come from the germline V gene (reference sequence). The V gene end was trimmed by 5 bases and the J gene end by 3 bases; junction bases not matched to a gene: 7. As DNA, the CDR3 is TGTGCCAGCAGCCATAAGACTAGCGGGGTAACAGATACGCAGTATTTT. Protein product: CASSHKTSGVTDTQYF.

The sample holds a few counts of this clonotype. The V gene is TRBV4-1, the J gene TRBJ2-5, with 7 bases identical to TRBD2. Looked up from germline, CDR1 is MGHRA and CDR2 is YSYEKL. The CDR3 sequence is 17 residues long. V was pared by 3 bases and J by 5 bases, with 15 bases of the junction left unmatched. CDR3 nucleotide sequence: TGCGCCAGCAGCCACCTCCCTGTGACTAGCATACTGGAGACCCAGTACTTC. Amino acid sequence: CASSHLPVTSILETQYF.

V usage is TRBV20-1 and J usage is TRBJ2-1; D unclear. Trimming removed 6 bases at V and 7 bases at J, with 16 bases between. There are 13 residues in the CDR3. Germline CDR1 reads DFQATT; CDR2 reads SNEGSKA (reference sequence). This CDR3 reads CSALIPLWNEQFF. For the CDR3, the DNA is TGCAGTGCGTTAATCCCTCTGTGGAATGAGCAGTTCTTC.

This clonotype was detected only a few times. The V call is TRBV27, the J call TRBJ2-5; weak D call: TRBD2 (6 bases). Trimming cost V 7 bases and J 3 bases, with 18 bases left between them. This CDR3 is built from 15 residues. The germline V gene encodes CDR1 MNHEY and CDR2 SMNVEV (reference sequence). CDR3 sequence (DNA): TGTGCCAGCAACCCTTTGCGGGGTCGCGAAGAGACCCAGTACTTC. Protein sequence: CASNPLRGREETQYF.